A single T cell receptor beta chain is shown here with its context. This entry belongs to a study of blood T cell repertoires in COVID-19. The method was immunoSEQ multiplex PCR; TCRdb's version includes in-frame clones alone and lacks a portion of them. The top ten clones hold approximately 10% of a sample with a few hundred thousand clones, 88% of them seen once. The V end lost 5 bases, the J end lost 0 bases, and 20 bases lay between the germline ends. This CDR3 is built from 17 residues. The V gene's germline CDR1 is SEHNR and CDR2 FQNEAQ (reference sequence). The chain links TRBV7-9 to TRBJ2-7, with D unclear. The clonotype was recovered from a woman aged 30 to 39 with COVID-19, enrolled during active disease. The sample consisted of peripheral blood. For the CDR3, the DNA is TGTGCCAGCAGCCCGACCTCCGCGGCCCTGAGCTCCTACGAGCAGTACTTC. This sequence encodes CASSPTSAALSSYEQYF. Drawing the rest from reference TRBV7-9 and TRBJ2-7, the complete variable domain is DTGVSQNPRHKITKRGQNVTFRCDPISEHNRLYWYRQTLGQGPEFLTYFQNEAQLEKSRLLSDRFSAERPKGSFSTLEIQRTEQGDSAMYLCASSPTSAALSSYEQYFGPGTRLTVT.